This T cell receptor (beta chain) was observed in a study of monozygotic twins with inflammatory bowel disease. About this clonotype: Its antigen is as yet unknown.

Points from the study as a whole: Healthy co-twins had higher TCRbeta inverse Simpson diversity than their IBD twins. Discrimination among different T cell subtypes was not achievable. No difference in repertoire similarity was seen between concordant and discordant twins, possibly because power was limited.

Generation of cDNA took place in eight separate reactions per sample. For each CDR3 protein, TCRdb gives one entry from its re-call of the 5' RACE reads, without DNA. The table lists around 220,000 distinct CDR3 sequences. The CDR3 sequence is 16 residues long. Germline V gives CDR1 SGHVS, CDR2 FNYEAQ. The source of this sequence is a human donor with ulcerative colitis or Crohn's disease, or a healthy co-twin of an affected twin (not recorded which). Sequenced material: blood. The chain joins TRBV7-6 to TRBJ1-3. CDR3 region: CASSLAGGGSGNTIYF.